The rows below give T cell receptor beta chains drawn from one sample of a study of glioma-infiltrating T cells. TCRdb re-called the multiplex PCR reads through MiXCR, storing one row per CDR3 protein. The profile shows around 350,000 distinct CDR3 sequences, 41% of them singletons. Input material: glioma tissue, nonneoplastic brain tissue, or PBMCs (not recorded which). Receptors were obtained from a human donor with low-grade glioma or glioblastoma, undergoing nonglioma brain surgery, or in good health (not recorded which). CDR3s include the opening cysteine and the closing phenylalanine or tryptophan. D genes are given only for firm matches. Size is stated for part of the rows, as once, few or many counts, or as a class when the clone is expanded.

j_call clone_size v_call d_call cdr3_aa cdr3_nt
TRBJ2-7 few TRBV4-2 TRBD2 CASSQDYPGGSGGEQYF TGTGCCAGCAGCCAAGATTATCCAGGCGGGAGTGGAGGGGAGCAGTACTTC
TRBJ2-5 few TRBV27 NA CASSFNNQETQYF TGTGCCAGCAGTTTTAACAATCAAGAGACCCAGTACTTC
TRBJ1-1 once TRBV4-2 NA CASSPLEATEAFF TGTGCCAGCAGCCCACTGGAGGCTACTGAAGCTTTCTTT
TRBJ2-7 few TRBV6-2/TRBV6-3 NA CASSYSMDNREQYF TGTGCCAGCAGTTACTCGATGGACAATCGCGAGCAGTACTTC
TRBJ2-3 NA TRBV29-1 NA CSVAGGYEDTQYF TGCAGCGTTGCCGGAGGTTATGAGGATACGCAGTATTTT
TRBJ2-7 NA TRBV6-6 TRBD1 CASSYPGQVQGEQYF TGTGCCAGCAGTTACCCGGGACAGGTCCAAGGCGAGCAGTACTTC
TRBJ1-5 NA TRBV2 NA CASSLQGISNQPQHF TGTGCCAGCAGTCTCCAGGGTATTAGCAATCAGCCCCAGCATTTT
TRBJ2-1 few TRBV3-1 NA CASRAGTSYNEQFF TGTGCCAGCAGGGCCGGGACTTCCTACAATGAGCAGTTCTTC
TRBJ1-2 few TRBV4-1 NA CASSVAVESEGYTF TGCGCCAGCAGCGTTGCAGTGGAATCGGAAGGCTACACCTTC
TRBJ1-1 NA TRBV7-3 NA CASSLILQRHYAEAFF TGTGCCAGCAGCTTAATACTTCAACGGCACTACGCTGAAGCTTTCTTT
TRBJ2-5 NA TRBV28 NA CATSPPGLYQETQYF TGTGCCACCAGTCCCCCCGGTCTGTACCAAGAGACCCAGTACTTC
TRBJ2-1 NA TRBV4-1 NA CASSQVTTPYNEQFF TGCGCCAGCAGCCAAGTTACAACCCCCTACAATGAGCAGTTCTTC
TRBJ2-1 few TRBV11-2 TRBD2 CASSGFGTSGNEQFF TGTGCCAGCAGCGGTTTCGGGACTAGCGGCAATGAGCAGTTCTTC
TRBJ1-2 few TRBV12-3/TRBV12-4 NA CASGDGTNYGYTF TGTGCCAGCGGTGACGGTACTAACTATGGCTACACCTTC
TRBJ2-1 NA TRBV28 NA CASSPRRVGGNNEQFF TGTGCCAGCAGCCCCCGACGAGTGGGAGGTAATAATGAGCAGTTCTTC
TRBJ2-1 NA TRBV28 NA CASSLGGCSYNEQFF TGTGCCAGCAGTTTGGGCGGCTGCTCCTACAATGAGCAGTTCTTC
TRBJ1-2 many TRBV27 NA CASSLSGQAGDYGYTF TGTGCCAGCAGTTTATCGGGACAAGCGGGCGACTATGGCTACACCTTC
TRBJ1-5 few TRBV20-1 NA CSASRRNQPQHF TGCAGTGCTAGTCGCCGGAATCAGCCCCAGCATTTT
TRBJ1-5 NA TRBV6-1 TRBD1 CASRSGQGEQPQHF TGTGCCAGCAGGTCGGGACAGGGAGAACAGCCCCAGCATTTT
TRBJ1-1 NA TRBV7-9 NA CASSFVSGGLSEAFF TGTGCCAGCAGCTTCGTGTCCGGGGGACTCTCTGAAGCTTTCTTT
TRBJ2-1 few TRBV18 NA CASSPTTFSSLNEQFF TGTGCCAGCTCACCGACGACTTTCTCCTCCCTCAATGAGCAGTTCTTC
TRBJ2-5 many TRBV28 NA CAAMGALDETQYF TGTGCCGCAATGGGGGCCTTAGACGAGACCCAGTACTTC
TRBJ2-3 NA TRBV11-2 TRBD2 CASSLDPPSGARDTQYF TGTGCCAGCAGCTTAGATCCTCCTAGCGGTGCCAGGGATACGCAGTATTTT
TRBJ1-5 few TRBV28 NA CASLGGALGRNQPQHF TGTGCCAGCTTAGGGGGGGCCCTAGGAAGAAATCAGCCCCAGCATTTT
TRBJ2-1 NA TRBV28 NA CASSSFRDQSSYEQFF TGTGCCAGCAGTTCTTTCCGGGACCAAAGCTCCTACGAGCAGTTCTTC
TRBJ2-7 NA TRBV7-3 NA CASSSSPGPAYEQYF TGTGCCAGCAGCTCGTCACCGGGACCTGCCTACGAGCAATACTTC
TRBJ2-1 many TRBV6-5 TRBD2 CASSYPGLAGYNEQFF TGTGCCAGCAGTTACCCGGGACTAGCGGGATACAATGAGCAGTTCTTC